Below, one T cell receptor (beta chain) is given with its context. What it binds is not known. These data originate in a study of T-cell memory formation after mild COVID-19. Turning to the study itself: TCR clusters showed largely donor specificity.

TCRdb ran MiXCR on the 5' RACE reads and lists one entry per CDR3 protein. The sample holds under 450,000 distinct CDR3 sequences, roughly a quarter seen once. Trimming removed 0 bases at V and 11 bases at J, with 19 bases between. Germline V gene data show CDR1 as SQVTM and CDR2 as ANQGSEA. The CDR3 is made up of 14 amino acids. Study results and limitations: Confirmation of SARS-CoV-2 specificity was lacking for second-wave clones peaking day 37. Among CD4+ contracting clones, most were CM and EM, and CD8+ ones EMRA.

The rearrangement uses TRBV29-1 and TRBJ1-1; possibly TRBD1 for D (5 bases). The source of this sequence is an adult woman who had mild COVID-19 (a few samples of this study predate the infection). Cell type and time point are not known. The sequenced sample consisted of PBMCs or a T cell subset sorted from them (not recorded which). The CDR3: CSVEDMGRPGPAFF. As DNA, the CDR3 is TGCAGCGTTGAAGATATGGGCAGACCGGGACCGGCTTTCTTT.